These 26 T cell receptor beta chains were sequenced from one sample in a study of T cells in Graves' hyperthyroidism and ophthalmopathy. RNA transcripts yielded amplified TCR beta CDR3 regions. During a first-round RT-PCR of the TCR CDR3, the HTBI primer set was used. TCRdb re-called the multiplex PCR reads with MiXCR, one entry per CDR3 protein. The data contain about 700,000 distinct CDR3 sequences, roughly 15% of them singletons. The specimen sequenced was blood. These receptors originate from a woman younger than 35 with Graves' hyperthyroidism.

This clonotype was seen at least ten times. The CDR3 here is CASSKGTSGRGTDTQYF. The CDR3 DNA reads as TGTGCCAGCAGCAAGGGGACTAGCGGAAGGGGTACAGATACGCAGTATTTT. This chain links TRBV28 with TRBJ2-3; TRBD2 agrees at 11 bases. There are 17 residues in the CDR3. The germline V gene encodes CDR1 MDHEN and CDR2 SYDVKM. V gave up 6 bases and J gave up 3 bases; unmatched junction bases: 11.

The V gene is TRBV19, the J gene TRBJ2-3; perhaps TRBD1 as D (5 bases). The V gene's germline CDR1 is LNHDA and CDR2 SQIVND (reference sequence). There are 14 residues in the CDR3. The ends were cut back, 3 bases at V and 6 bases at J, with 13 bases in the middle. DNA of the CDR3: TGTGCCAGTAGTATGCGGCTAGGGGTGGATACGCAGTATTTT. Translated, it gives CASSMRLGVDTQYF.

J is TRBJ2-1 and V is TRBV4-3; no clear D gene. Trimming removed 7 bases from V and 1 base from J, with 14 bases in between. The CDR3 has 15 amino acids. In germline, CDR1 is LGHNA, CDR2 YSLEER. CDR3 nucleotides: TGCGCCAGCACCACGACCCGCTTTTCCTACAATGAGCAGTTCTTC. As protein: CASTTTRFSYNEQFF.

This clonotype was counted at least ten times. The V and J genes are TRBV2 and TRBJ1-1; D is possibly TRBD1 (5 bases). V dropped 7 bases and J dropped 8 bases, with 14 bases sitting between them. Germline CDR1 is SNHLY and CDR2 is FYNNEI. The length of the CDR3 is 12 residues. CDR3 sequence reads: CASIRETVEAFF. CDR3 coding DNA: TGTGCCAGCATAAGGGAGACAGTCGAAGCTTTCTTT.

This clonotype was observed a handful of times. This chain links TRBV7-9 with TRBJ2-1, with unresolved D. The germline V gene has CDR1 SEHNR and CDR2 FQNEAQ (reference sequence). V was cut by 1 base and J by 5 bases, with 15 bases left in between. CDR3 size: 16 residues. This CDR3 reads CASSLGTYLVDNEQFF. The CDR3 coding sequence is TGTGCCAGCAGCTTAGGGACCTATCTGGTGGACAATGAGCAGTTCTTC.

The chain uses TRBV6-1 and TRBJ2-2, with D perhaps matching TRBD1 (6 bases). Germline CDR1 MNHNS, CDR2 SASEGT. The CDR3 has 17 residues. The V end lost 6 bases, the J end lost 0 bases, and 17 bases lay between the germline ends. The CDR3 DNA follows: TGTGCCAGCAGCCTGAACCCCAGGGGAGCGAACACCGGGGAGCTGTTTTTT. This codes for CASSLNPRGANTGELFF.

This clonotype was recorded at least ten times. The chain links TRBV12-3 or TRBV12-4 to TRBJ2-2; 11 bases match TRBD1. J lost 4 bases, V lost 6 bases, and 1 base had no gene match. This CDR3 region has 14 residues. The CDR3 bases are TGTGCCAGCAGCGGGACAGGGGGCACCGGGGAGCTGTTTTTT. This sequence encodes CASSGTGGTGELFF.

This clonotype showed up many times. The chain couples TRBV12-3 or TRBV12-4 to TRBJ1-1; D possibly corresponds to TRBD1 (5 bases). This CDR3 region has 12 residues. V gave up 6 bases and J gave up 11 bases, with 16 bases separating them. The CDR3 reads CASSRSGVDAFF. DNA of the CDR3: TGTGCCAGCAGCCGGTCGGGGGTCGACGCTTTCTTT.

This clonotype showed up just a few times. The CDR3 loop reads CSVAREAGELFF. The CDR3 nucleotides read TGCAGCGTGGCGCGGGAGGCCGGGGAGCTGTTTTTT. This chain connects TRBV29-1 to TRBJ2-2, with 8 bases matching TRBD2. V dropped 6 bases and J dropped 6; count of bases not matched to a gene: 3. CDR3 length: 12 residues. Germline lookup yields CDR1 SQVTM and CDR2 ANQGSEA.

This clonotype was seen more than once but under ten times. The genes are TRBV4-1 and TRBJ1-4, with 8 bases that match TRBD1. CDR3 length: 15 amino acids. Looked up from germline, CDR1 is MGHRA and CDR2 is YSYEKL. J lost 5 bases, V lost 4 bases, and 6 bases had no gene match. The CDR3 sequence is CASSRAGQENEKLFF. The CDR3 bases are TGCGCCAGCAGCCGCGCGGGACAGGAGAATGAAAAACTGTTTTTT.

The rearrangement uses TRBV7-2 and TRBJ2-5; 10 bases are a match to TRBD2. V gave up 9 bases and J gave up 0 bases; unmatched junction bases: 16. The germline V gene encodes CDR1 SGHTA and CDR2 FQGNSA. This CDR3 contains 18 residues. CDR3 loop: CASSRRLRTSGHQETQYF. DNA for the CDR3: TGTGCCAGTAGTCGTCGACTAAGGACTAGCGGCCACCAAGAGACCCAGTACTTC.

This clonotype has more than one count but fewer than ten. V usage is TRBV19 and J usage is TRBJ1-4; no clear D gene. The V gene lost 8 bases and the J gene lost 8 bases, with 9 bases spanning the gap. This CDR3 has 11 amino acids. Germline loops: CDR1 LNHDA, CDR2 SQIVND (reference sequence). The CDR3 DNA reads TGTGCCAGTGTGGCCCGAGAAAAACTGTTTTTT. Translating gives CASVAREKLFF. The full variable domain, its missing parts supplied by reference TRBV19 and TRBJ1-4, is DGGITQSPKYLFRKEGQNVTLSCEQNLNHDAMYWYRQDPGQGLRLIYYSQIVNDFQKGDIAEGYSVSREKKESFPLTVTSAQKNPTAFYLCASVAREKLFFGSGTQLSVL.

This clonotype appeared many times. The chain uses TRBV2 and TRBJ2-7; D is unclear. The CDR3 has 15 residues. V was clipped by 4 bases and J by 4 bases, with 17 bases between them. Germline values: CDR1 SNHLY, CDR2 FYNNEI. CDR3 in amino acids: CASSVNSTHPYEQYF. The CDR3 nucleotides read TGTGCCAGCAGTGTTAACAGCACCCACCCTTACGAGCAGTACTTC.

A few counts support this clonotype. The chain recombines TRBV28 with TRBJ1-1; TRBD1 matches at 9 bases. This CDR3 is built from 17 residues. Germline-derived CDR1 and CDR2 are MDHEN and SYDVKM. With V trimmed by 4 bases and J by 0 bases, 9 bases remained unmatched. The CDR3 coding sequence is TGTGCCAGCAGTTCCCCCGGACAGGGGTCCATGAACACTGAAGCTTTCTTT. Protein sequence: CASSSPGQGSMNTEAFF.

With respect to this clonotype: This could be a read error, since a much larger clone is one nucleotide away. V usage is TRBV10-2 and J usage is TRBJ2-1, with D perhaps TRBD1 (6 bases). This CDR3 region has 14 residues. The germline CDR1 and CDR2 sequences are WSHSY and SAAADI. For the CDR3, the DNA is TGCGCCAGCAGTGGGACAGTAAACGACAATGAGCAGTCCTTC. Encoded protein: CASSGTVNDNEQSF.

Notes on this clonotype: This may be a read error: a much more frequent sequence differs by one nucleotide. The CDR3 region has the DNA TGTGCCAGCAGCCAGGGGGTCAAAAACATTCAGTGCTTC. Residues: CASSQGVKNIQCF. This chain joins TRBV11-2 and TRBJ2-4, with TRBD1 identical over 7 bases. Germline CDR1 and CDR2: SGHAT and FQNNGV. The CDR3 totals 13 residues. The whole variable domain, remainder taken from reference TRBV11-2 and TRBJ2-4, is EAGVAQSPRYKIIEKRQSVAFWCNPISGHATLYWYQQILGQGPKLLIQFQNNGVVDDSQLPKDRFSAERLKGVDSTLKIQPAKLEDSAVYLCASSQGVKNIQCFGAGTRLSVL.

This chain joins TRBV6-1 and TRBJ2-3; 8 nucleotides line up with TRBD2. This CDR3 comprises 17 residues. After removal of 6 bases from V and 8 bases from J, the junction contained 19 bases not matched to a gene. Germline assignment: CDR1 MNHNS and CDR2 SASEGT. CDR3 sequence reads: CASRPRVGSGSSVTQYF. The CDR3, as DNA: TGTGCCAGCAGGCCCCGGGTGGGAAGCGGGAGCTCGGTTACGCAGTATTTT.

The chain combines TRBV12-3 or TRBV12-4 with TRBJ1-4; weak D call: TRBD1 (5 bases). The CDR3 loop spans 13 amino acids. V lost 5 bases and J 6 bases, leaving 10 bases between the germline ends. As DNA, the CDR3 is TGTGCCAGCAGTCCCGGGACCTATGAAAAACTGTTTTTT. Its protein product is CASSPGTYEKLFF.

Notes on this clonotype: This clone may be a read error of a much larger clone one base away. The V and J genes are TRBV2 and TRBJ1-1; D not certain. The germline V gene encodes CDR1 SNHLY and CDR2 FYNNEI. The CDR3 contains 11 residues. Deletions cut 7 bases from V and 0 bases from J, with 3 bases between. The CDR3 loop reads CASMVNTEAFF. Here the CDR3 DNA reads TGTGCCAGCATGGTGAACACTGAAGCTTTCTTT.

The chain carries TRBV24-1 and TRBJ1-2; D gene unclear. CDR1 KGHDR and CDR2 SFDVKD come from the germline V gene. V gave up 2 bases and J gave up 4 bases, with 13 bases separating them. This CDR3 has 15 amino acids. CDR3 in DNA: TGTGCCACCAGTGATTCCCGCGGACGGAGCTATGGCTACACCTTC. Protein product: CATSDSRGRSYGYTF.

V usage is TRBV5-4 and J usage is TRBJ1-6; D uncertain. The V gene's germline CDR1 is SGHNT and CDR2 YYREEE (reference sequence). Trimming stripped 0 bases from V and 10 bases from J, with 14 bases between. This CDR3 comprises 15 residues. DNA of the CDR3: TGTGCCAGCAGCTTGGAGGCGGATTTTAGGTCACCCCTCCACTTT. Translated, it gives CASSLEADFRSPLHF.

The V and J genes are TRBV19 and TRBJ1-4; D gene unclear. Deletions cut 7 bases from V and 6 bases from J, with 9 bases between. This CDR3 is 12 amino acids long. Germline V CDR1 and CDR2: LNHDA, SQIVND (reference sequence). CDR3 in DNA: TGTGCCAGTATTGCAGAAGATGAAAAACTGTTTTTT. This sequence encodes CASIAEDEKLFF. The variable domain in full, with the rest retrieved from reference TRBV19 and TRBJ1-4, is DGGITQSPKYLFRKEGQNVTLSCEQNLNHDAMYWYRQDPGQGLRLIYYSQIVNDFQKGDIAEGYSVSREKKESFPLTVTSAQKNPTAFYLCASIAEDEKLFFGSGTQLSVL.

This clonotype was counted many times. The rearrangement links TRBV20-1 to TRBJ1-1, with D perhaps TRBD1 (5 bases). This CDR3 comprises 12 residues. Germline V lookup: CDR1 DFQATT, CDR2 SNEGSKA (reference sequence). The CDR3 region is CIVRRADTEAFF. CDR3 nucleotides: TGCATTGTGCGCAGGGCGGACACTGAAGCTTTCTTT.

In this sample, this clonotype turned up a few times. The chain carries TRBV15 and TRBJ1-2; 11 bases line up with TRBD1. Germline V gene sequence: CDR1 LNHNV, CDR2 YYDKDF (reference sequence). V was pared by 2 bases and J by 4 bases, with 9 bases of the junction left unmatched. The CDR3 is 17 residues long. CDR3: CATSRILPGQGGYGYTF. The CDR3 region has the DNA TGTGCCACCAGCAGAATCCTCCCGGGACAGGGGGGCTATGGCTACACCTTC. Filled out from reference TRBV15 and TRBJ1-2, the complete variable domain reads DAMVIQNPRYQVTQFGKPVTLSCSQTLNHNVMYWYQQKSSQAPKLLFHYYDKDFNNEADTPDNFQSRRPNTSFCFLDIRSPGLGDTAMYLCATSRILPGQGGYGYTFGSGTRLTVV.

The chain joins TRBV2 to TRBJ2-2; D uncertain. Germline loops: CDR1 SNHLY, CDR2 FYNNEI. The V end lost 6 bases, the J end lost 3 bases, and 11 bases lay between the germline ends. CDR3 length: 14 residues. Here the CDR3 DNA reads TGTGCCAGCAGCGCCGCCCCCTACACCGGGGAGCTGTTTTTT. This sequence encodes CASSAAPYTGELFF.

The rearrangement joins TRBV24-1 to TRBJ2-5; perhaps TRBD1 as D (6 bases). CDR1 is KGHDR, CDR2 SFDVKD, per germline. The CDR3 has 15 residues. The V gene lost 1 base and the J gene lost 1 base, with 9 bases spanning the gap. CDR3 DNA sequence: TGTGCCACCAGTGATTTTTTCAGGGGCCAAGAGACCCAGTACTTC. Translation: CATSDFFRGQETQYF.